A single sample gave rise to the 22 T cell receptor beta chains below, sequenced in a study of blood T cell repertoires in COVID-19 (TCRdb year 2020). Receptors were amplified or captured by the immunoSEQ multiplex PCR assay. TCRdb mirrors the immuneACCESS table, restricted to in-frame sequences. Some clones are absent from its copies; in checked studies, under half trace to an unresolved V gene, and the reason for the others is unknown. The sample table holds 54,000 or so clones, of which roughly 88% were seen once. The ten largest clones add up to 3% to 3.5% of the sample. The sequenced sample consisted of peripheral blood. The origin of the receptors is a human donor in a cohort sampled during active COVID-19.

The gene calls are TRBV19 and TRBJ2-3; D is uncertain. The CDR3 covers 14 residues. CDR1 and CDR2 (germline): LNHDA, SQIVND (reference sequence). V dropped 7 bases and J dropped 0 bases, with 11 bases sitting between them. The CDR3 DNA reads as TGTGCCAGTAACGCTGCTAAAAGCACAGATACGCAGTATTTT. It specifies CASNAAKSTDTQYF. The variable domain in full, with the rest retrieved from reference TRBV19 and TRBJ2-3, is DGGITQSPKYLFRKEGQNVTLSCEQNLNHDAMYWYRQDPGQGLRLIYYSQIVNDFQKGDIAEGYSVSREKKESFPLTVTSAQKNPTAFYLCASNAAKSTDTQYFGPGTRLTVL.

V usage is TRBV10-3 and J usage is TRBJ1-3, with TRBD1 matching 7 bases. V lost 6 bases and J lost 0; bases outside the gene matches: 5. This CDR3 spans 15 amino acids. In germline, CDR1 is ENHRY, CDR2 SYGVKD. DNA for the CDR3: TGTGCCATCAGCAGACAGGGTTTCTCTGGAAACACCATATATTTT. It is translated as CAISRQGFSGNTIYF.

This clone has just one count. This chain connects TRBV7-9 to TRBJ1-1, with D maybe TRBD1 (6 bases). The V end was cut by 3 bases, the J end by 4 bases, with 15 bases between. The CDR3 runs 15 residues. From germline, CDR1 is SEHNR and CDR2 FQNEAQ (reference sequence). CDR3 residues: CASSFDQGLATEAFF. The CDR3 bases are TGTGCCAGCAGCTTTGACCAGGGGTTGGCCACTGAAGCTTTCTTT. Variable domain in full (rest from reference TRBV7-9 and TRBJ1-1): DTGVSQNPRHKITKRGQNVTFRCDPISEHNRLYWYRQTLGQGPEFLTYFQNEAQLEKSRLLSDRFSAERPKGSFSTLEIQRTEQGDSAMYLCASSFDQGLATEAFFGQGTRLTVV.

V usage is TRBV7-3 and J usage is TRBJ1-1; the D is unclear. The V gene lost 3 bases and the J gene lost 2 bases, with 7 bases spanning the gap. The CDR3 contains 13 residues. Germline V gives CDR1 SGHTA, CDR2 FQGTGA. CDR3 DNA sequence: TGTGCCAGCAGCTTCTTTGTAAACACTGAAGCTTTCTTT. This gives the protein CASSFFVNTEAFF.

The chain joins TRBV6-2 or TRBV6-3 to TRBJ1-5, with 11 positions matching TRBD1. The germline V gene encodes CDR1 MNHEY and CDR2 SVGEGT. The CDR3 spans 18 residues. After removal of 0 bases from V and 6 bases from J, the junction contained 10 bases not matched to a gene. This chain's CDR3 is CASSYSVDRGRLSQPQHF. The CDR3 nucleotides read TGTGCCAGCAGTTACTCGGTGGACAGGGGGCGCTTAAGTCAGCCCCAGCATTTT.

This clone showed up just a few times. This chain connects TRBV5-8 to TRBJ2-2; D not certain. The germline V gene has CDR1 SGHTS and CDR2 YDEGEE. This CDR3 contains 13 residues. Trimming removed 1 base from V and 5 bases from J, with 6 bases in between. For the CDR3, the DNA is TGTGCCAGCAGCTTGACAGTTACCGGGGAGCTGTTTTTT. It codes for CASSLTVTGELFF.

This sequence joins TRBV4-3 and TRBJ2-7; the D gene is possibly TRBD1 (6 bases). Looked up from germline, CDR1 is LGHNA and CDR2 is YSLEER. Trimming cost V 2 bases and J 5 bases, with 13 bases left between them. The CDR3 has 14 amino acids. CDR3 amino acids: CASSQQARGHEQYF. The CDR3 bases are TGCGCCAGCAGCCAACAGGCCAGGGGCCACGAGCAGTACTTC.

The V and J genes are TRBV3-1 (or the pseudogene TRBV3-2) and TRBJ2-1; TRBD2 aligns across 8 bases. V trimming: 2 bases; J trimming: 8 bases; junction bases outside the gene matches: 8. Looked up from germline, CDR1 is LGHDT and CDR2 is YNNKEL (reference sequence). The CDR3 length is 15 residues. The CDR3 reads CASSQRAGGRDEQFF. In nucleotides, the CDR3 is TGTGCCAGCAGCCAACGGGCGGGAGGCAGGGATGAGCAGTTCTTC.

The V gene is TRBV2, the J gene TRBJ1-2; weak D call: TRBD1 (5 bases). CDR3 size: 13 residues. Germline values: CDR1 SNHLY, CDR2 FYNNEI. Deletions cut 8 bases from V and 5 bases from J, with 15 bases between. The CDR3: CASLRSGGYGYTF. The CDR3 nucleotides read TGTGCCAGCCTTAGGTCCGGGGGTTATGGCTACACCTTC. The full variable domain, with the rest looked up from reference TRBV2 and TRBJ1-2, is EPEVTQTPSHQVTQMGQEVILRCVPISNHLYFYWYRQILGQKVEFLVSFYNNEISEKSEIFDDQFSVERPDGSNFTLKIRSTKLEDSAMYFCASLRSGGYGYTFGSGTRLTVV.

This clone came up a few times. The CDR3 spells CASSDRTGRALRHF. CDR3 bases: TGTGCCAGTAGCGATAGGACAGGGAGAGCCCTAAGGCATTTT. V gene TRBV19 combines with J gene TRBJ1-5, with 8 nucleotides matching TRBD1. The trim removed 6 bases at V and 15 bases at J, leaving 16 bases unmatched. CDR1 is LNHDA, CDR2 SQIVND, per germline (reference sequence). The CDR3 sequence is 14 residues long.

This chain joins TRBV7-2 and TRBJ1-6; 9 bases line up with TRBD1. Germline V lookup: CDR1 SGHTA, CDR2 FQGNSA. The CDR3 consists of 14 residues. V was clipped by 6 bases and J by 9 bases; unmatched bases: 6. DNA for the CDR3: TGTGCCAGCAGACCGACAGGGGGTCGTTCACCCCTCCACTTT. Residues: CASRPTGGRSPLHF.

The rearrangement links TRBV5-4 to TRBJ1-1; weak D call: TRBD1 (5 bases). Germline assignment: CDR1 SGHNT and CDR2 YYREEE (reference sequence). The CDR3 extends over 13 amino acids. The V end lost 4 bases, the J end lost 4 bases, and 11 bases lay between the germline ends. CDR3 bases: TGTGCCAGCAGCGATCCAAGGGGCACTGAAGCTTTCTTT. Amino acids: CASSDPRGTEAFF.

This chain links TRBV18 with TRBJ2-7; D is unclear. Germline CDR1 reads KGHSH; CDR2 reads LQKENI. This CDR3 has 14 residues. The V end lost 2 bases, the J end lost 0 bases, and 8 bases lay between the germline ends. This chain's CDR3 is CASSPNKSSYEQYF. In nucleotides, the CDR3 is TGTGCCAGCTCACCAAATAAGAGCTCCTACGAGCAGTACTTC.

This clone turned up a few times. Other DNA sequences of this sample code for an identical CDR3. The J gene is TRBJ2-2, the V gene TRBV11-2; D unresolved. The CDR3 loop spans 13 amino acids. Germline-derived CDR1 and CDR2 are SGHAT and FQNNGV. Between the trimmed V and J ends, which lost 3 bases and 0 bases, there was a span of 2 bases. The CDR3 sequence is CASSFTNTGELFF. The CDR3 nucleotides are TGTGCCAGCAGCTTCACGAACACCGGGGAGCTGTTTTTT.

This chain uses TRBV11-2 with TRBJ1-6; D is undetermined. Germline lookup yields CDR1 SGHAT and CDR2 FQNNGV. CDR3 length: 14 amino acids. The germline V and J ends were trimmed by 5 bases and 8 bases, with 13 bases remaining between them. The CDR3 region is CASSAHPRDSPLHF. CDR3 nucleotide sequence: TGTGCCAGCAGCGCTCACCCGCGGGATTCACCCCTCCACTTT.

This clone is judged medium-sized. The V gene is TRBV30, the J gene TRBJ2-3, with 7 bases identical to TRBD2. The trim removed 2 bases at V and 2 bases at J, leaving 4 bases unmatched. CDR1 is GTSNPN and CDR2 is SVGIG in the germline V gene (reference sequence). The CDR3 totals 14 residues. CDR3 sequence: CAWSRLAATDTQYF. The CDR3 DNA sequence: TGTGCCTGGAGTAGGCTAGCGGCCACAGATACGCAGTATTTT.

The chain couples TRBV27 to TRBJ2-5; D possibly corresponds to TRBD1 (6 bases). V lost 4 bases and J lost 2, with 14 bases in between. There are 15 residues in the CDR3. Germline assignment: CDR1 MNHEY and CDR2 SMNVEV (reference sequence). The CDR3 reads CASSSSRQVQETQYF. DNA of the CDR3: TGTGCCAGCAGTTCCAGCCGACAGGTACAAGAGACCCAGTACTTC.

This clone has just one count. The genes are TRBV20-1 and TRBJ2-7, with D unclear. Germline lookup yields CDR1 DFQATT and CDR2 SNEGSKA (reference sequence). CDR3 size: 11 residues. V gave up 3 bases and J gave up 5 bases, with 8 bases separating them. CDR3 amino acids: CSARSDHEQYF. The CDR3 DNA sequence: TGCAGTGCTAGGAGCGACCACGAGCAGTACTTC.

This clone appeared a few times. V and J are TRBV10-3 and TRBJ2-2, with 8 bases matching TRBD1. Germline CDR1 and CDR2: ENHRY and SYGVKD. The trim removed 10 bases at V and 6 bases at J, leaving 10 bases unmatched. The CDR3 runs 14 residues. The CDR3 loop is CATEDRAGSGELFF. The DNA for the CDR3 is TGTGCCACCGAGGACAGGGCGGGTTCCGGGGAGCTGTTTTTT.

This chain uses TRBV4-3 with TRBJ2-2; 7 bases are a match to TRBD2. J gave up 5 bases and V 2 bases, and 11 bases lay outside the gene matches. Germline CDR1 LGHNA, CDR2 YSLEER. This CDR3 contains 17 residues. The CDR3 is CASSQFPGTGGTGELFF. For the CDR3, the DNA is TGCGCCAGCAGCCAATTCCCGGGGACCGGGGGGACCGGGGAGCTGTTTTTT.

The J gene is TRBJ1-4, the V gene TRBV3-1 (or the pseudogene TRBV3-2); D remains ambiguous. CDR3 length: 13 amino acids. Trimming left V 0 bases short and J 7 bases short, with 6 bases between. Germline V gene lookup returns CDR1 LGHDT and CDR2 YNNKEL (reference sequence). The CDR3 sequence: CASSQDLVEKLFF. DNA of the CDR3: TGTGCCAGCAGCCAAGATCTTGTTGAAAAACTGTTTTTT.

Here the CDR3 DNA reads TGTGCCAGCAGCCGTAGCGGGGGGGAGGGGGAGACCCAGTACTTC. It codes for CASSRSGGEGETQYF. The chain employs TRBV3-1 (or the pseudogene TRBV3-2) and TRBJ2-5; 11 nucleotides match TRBD2. Germline V gene data show CDR1 as LGHDT and CDR2 as YNNKEL (reference sequence). With 4 bases clipped from V and 5 bases from J, the junction kept 6 bases outside the gene matches. The CDR3 length is 15 residues.